Listed here are 14 T cell receptor beta chains from one sample, sequenced in a study of blood T cell repertoires in COVID-19. Profiled with immunoSEQ multiplex PCR; TCRdb holds only in-frame clones, not every one. Found here are 200,000 to 300,000 clones, around 88% of them singletons; the top ten hold around 6.6%. The specimen sequenced was peripheral blood. These receptors all stem from a woman younger than 45 with COVID-19, enrolled during active disease.

The chain carries TRBV11-2 and TRBJ1-1, with 7 bases aligning to TRBD1. The CDR3 consists of 13 residues. The germline CDR1 and CDR2 sequences are SGHAT and FQNNGV. V lost 6 bases and J lost 3; bases outside the gene matches: 4. In nucleotides, the CDR3 is TGTGCCAGCAGTTCGCAGGGGGACACTGAAGCTTTCTTT. This sequence encodes CASSSQGDTEAFF.

This clone was counted a single time. The chain employs TRBV19 and TRBJ2-1; D perhaps matches TRBD2 (5 bases). The CDR3 covers 14 residues. Trimming removed 9 bases at V and 4 bases at J, with 16 bases between. The germline gives CDR1 LNHDA, CDR2 SQIVND (reference sequence). The CDR3 nucleotides read TGTGCCAGCTCCAGTCTCCGGGAATACAATGAGCAGTTCTTC. Amino acid sequence: CASSSLREYNEQFF.

The chain links TRBV30 to TRBJ2-3, with 9 bases identical to TRBD2. Germline values: CDR1 GTSNPN, CDR2 SVGIG (reference sequence). J was trimmed by 7 bases and V by 0 bases; bases with no gene match: 8. The CDR3 consists of 15 residues. The chain's CDR3 is CAWSVRAGGINTQYF. CDR3 nucleotide sequence: TGTGCCTGGAGTGTACGGGCGGGAGGGATAAATACGCAGTATTTT.

The CDR3 loop is CASSPTGSNQPQHF. CDR3 in DNA: TGTGCCAGTAGCCCGACAGGGAGCAATCAGCCCCAGCATTTT. The chain links TRBV19 to TRBJ1-5; 7 nucleotides line up with TRBD1. The V gene's germline CDR1 is LNHDA and CDR2 SQIVND (reference sequence). CDR3 length: 14 amino acids. V shed 6 bases and J 1 base; nucleotides not matched to a gene: 3.

The chain is built from TRBV4-1 and TRBJ2-1, with a tentative D call TRBD2 (6 bases). This CDR3 is 17 amino acids long. Per the germline V gene, CDR1 is MGHRA and CDR2 is YSYEKL. Trimming pared 3 bases from V and 0 bases from J, leaving 15 bases between. The CDR3 reads CASSHYPVGGSYNEQFF. CDR3 nucleotides: TGCGCCAGCAGCCACTACCCCGTCGGGGGCTCCTACAATGAGCAGTTCTTC.

This chain connects TRBV5-1 to TRBJ2-3, with TRBD1 identical over 8 bases. This CDR3 contains 16 residues. Germline CDR1 reads SGHRS; CDR2 reads YFSETQ. The V and J ends lost 5 bases and 2 bases, in that order; junction bases with no gene match: 10. The CDR3 reads CASSPGQAMVTDTQYF. The CDR3 nucleotides read TGCGCCAGCAGTCCGGGACAGGCAATGGTCACAGATACGCAGTATTTT.

The chain joins TRBV6-5 to TRBJ1-4, with 8 bases that match TRBD1. The CDR3 runs 16 residues. The trim removed 4 bases at V and 8 bases at J, leaving 12 bases unmatched. The germline V gene encodes CDR1 MNHEY and CDR2 SVGAGI. The CDR3 DNA follows: TGTGCCAGCAGTTGGAACAAGGGAGACAGGGGAGAAAAACTGTTTTTT. Translating gives CASSWNKGDRGEKLFF.

The V call is TRBV19, the J call TRBJ1-1, with D maybe TRBD1 (6 bases). Trimming took 5 bases from V and 7 from J, leaving 17 bases between them. CDR3 length equals 14 residues. Germline lookup yields CDR1 LNHDA and CDR2 SQIVND (reference sequence). For the CDR3, the DNA is TGTGCCAGTAGTTTTGAATTGACAGGCAATGAAGCTTTCTTT. Its translation: CASSFELTGNEAFF.

The chain joins TRBV6-2 or TRBV6-3 to TRBJ2-5; the match to TRBD1 covers 8 bases. The V gene end was trimmed by 4 bases and the J gene end by 5 bases; junction bases not matched to a gene: 12. The CDR3 consists of 16 residues. Germline values: CDR1 MNHEY, CDR2 SVGEGT. The chain's CDR3 is CASSLGGGTGWETQYF. Written as DNA, the CDR3 is TGTGCCAGCAGTTTAGGTGGCGGGACAGGTTGGGAGACCCAGTACTTC.

This chain connects TRBV27 to TRBJ2-1; TRBD2 is a possible D gene (6 bases). The V end lost 5 bases, the J end lost 0 bases, and 17 bases lay between the germline ends. Germline V gene data show CDR1 as MNHEY and CDR2 as SMNVEV (reference sequence). CDR3 length equals 17 residues. CDR3 coding DNA: TGTGCCAGCAGTATCAGGACTGGGGGGAGCTCCTACAATGAGCAGTTCTTC. Protein product: CASSIRTGGSSYNEQFF.

This clone has just one count. The chain employs TRBV6-1 and TRBJ2-7, with 10 bases fitting TRBD2. The CDR3 consists of 16 residues. Germline trimming cut 3 bases from V and 5 bases from J; bases unmatched to any gene: 10. CDR1 MNHNS and CDR2 SASEGT come from the germline V gene. The CDR3 loop is CASSDWVSGRSHEQYV. As DNA, the CDR3 is TGTGCCAGCAGTGACTGGGTTAGCGGGAGGTCCCACGAGCAGTACGTC.

This chain uses TRBV18 with TRBJ2-1; 9 bases match TRBD2. The germline gives CDR1 KGHSH, CDR2 LQKENI. This CDR3 has 14 residues. The trim removed 3 bases at V and 8 bases at J, leaving 5 bases unmatched. Here the CDR3 DNA reads TGTGCCAGCTCACCCGCTAGCGGGACCGATGAGCAGTTCTTC. Amino acids: CASSPASGTDEQFF.

About this clone: An end of the junction differs from the germline gene, which may be a read error. V usage is TRBV29-1 and J usage is TRBJ1-2, with 7 bases fitting TRBD1. CDR1 and CDR2 from the germline V gene are SQVTM and ANQGSEA. The CDR3 has 10 residues. CDR3: CSVDTGVELF. The CDR3 DNA sequence: TGCAGCGTGGATACAGGGGTCGAGCTCTTC. The complete variable domain, with remaining parts taken from reference TRBV29-1 and TRBJ1-2, reads SAVISQKPSRDICQRGTSLTIQCQVDSQVTMMFWYRQQPGQSLTLIATANQGSEATYESGFVIDKFPISRPNLTFSTLTVSNMSPEDSSIYLCSVDTGVELFGSGTRLTVV.

The CDR3 protein is CASSPRGMGNQPQHF. CDR3 DNA sequence: TGTGCCAGTAGTCCCCGGGGGATGGGCAATCAGCCCCAGCATTTT. V usage is TRBV19 and J usage is TRBJ1-5; weak D call: TRBD1 (5 bases). This CDR3 has 15 amino acids. V was clipped by 5 bases and J by 2 bases, with 13 bases between them. CDR1 is LNHDA and CDR2 is SQIVND in the germline V gene (reference sequence). The full variable domain, in which reference TRBV19 and TRBJ1-5 provide the parts outside the CDR3, is DGGITQSPKYLFRKEGQNVTLSCEQNLNHDAMYWYRQDPGQGLRLIYYSQIVNDFQKGDIAEGYSVSREKKESFPLTVTSAQKNPTAFYLCASSPRGMGNQPQHFGDGTRLSIL.